This T cell receptor (beta chain) originates from a study of regulatory T cells in long-lasting Graves disease. Details on this clonotype: Its antigen is not known.

Relying on iRepertoire HTBI primers and Arm-PCR of CDR3 regions, the team built TCR beta libraries. Each CDR3 protein gets one entry after TCRdb re-called the multiplex PCR reads with MiXCR. This repertoire shows fewer than 350,000 distinct CDR3 sequences, about 20% found once; its top ten account for 38%. Germline CDR1 and CDR2: LNHDA and SQIVND (reference sequence). Trimming took off 6 bases at V and 5 bases at J, with 19 bases between the two ends. The CDR3 contains 15 residues. Whole-study results and caveats: TRBV28, TRBJ1-2 and TRBJ2-5 were favored in persistent disease.

Regarding time point: newly diagnosed GD, antithyroid drugs for less than 3 months. The TCR library was made from RNA that had been extracted from PBMCs in TRIzol. The authors diagnosed Graves' disease using American Thyroid Association guidelines. The TCR was taken from a female donor with Graves disease. The J gene is TRBJ2-5, the V gene TRBV19; D is perhaps TRBD2 (6 bases). This material consisted of peripheral blood mononuclear cells (PBMCs), taken at new diagnosis, from a patient treated with antithyroid drugs. Here the CDR3 reads CASRASARSWETQYF. The CDR3 bases are TGTGCCAGTAGGGCTAGCGCGAGGTCTTGGGAGACCCAGTACTTC.